This record concerns one TCR beta chain sequence. There is no known antigen for this receptor. No per-base quality is available; no much larger clone lies one base away. From each donor, a single peripheral blood sample of about 116 mL on average was drawn into heparinised tubes. Naive, central memory, regulatory and stem cell-like memory CD4+ T cells were sorted on a BD FACSAria II using a panel including CD45RO, CCR7, CD25, CD127, CD95 and CD27. Every sorted population had a purity above 98%. PBMCs were isolated right away by Lymphoprep density gradient centrifugation and were stained directly, without culture. So that batch effects would be minimized, each experiment stained and sorted samples in pairs, pairing one healthy donor with one patient. The CDR3 numbers 13 residues from cysteine through phenylalanine. Only CDR3 DNA is held: 39 bases, read in frame from base 1. CDR1 and CDR2 are read off the germline V gene as MNHEY and SVGAGI. Between the V and J ends, shortened by 6 bases and 1 base respectively, the junction contains 9 bases.

All of the isolated RNA was reverse transcribed with the High Capacity cDNA Reverse Transcription Kit, so expressed TCRB transcripts were sequenced. Deep immunoSEQ sequencing was applied to naive, central memory and regulatory T cell samples, giving an average of roughly 3.5 million total reads per sample. Sorted cells were lysed in RLT buffer, and RNA was extracted using DNase-treated RNeasy Micro or Mini kits according to cell number. Each cell subset was processed on its own to prevent cross-contamination, while patient and healthy donor samples were processed together. The immunoSEQ multiplex PCR was used to amplify TCRB sequences from cDNA, yielding 87-bp fragments that span the CDR3 region. Amplicons were sequenced on the Illumina HiSeq platform. The authors' pipeline ran thus. Synthetic template baselines were used to correct PCR bias computationally, reads within Hamming distance 2 were collapsed together, and singletons that could not be merged were discarded. Reads were aligned against IMGT so that V, D and J genes, CDR3 length and insertions or deletions at six rearrangement sites could be assigned. Within each subset, clonotype counts were normalized to the number of sorted cells before true diversity and Gini coefficients were calculated with the tcR R package. The overlap coefficient, calculated on TCRB nucleotide sequences, was used to measure repertoire sharing. As a proxy for the pre-selection repertoire, out-of-frame TCRB sequences from naive cells were analyzed. Entries here come from immuneACCESS through TCRdb and include only in-frame sequences with V and J called. Some clones fail to appear in such tables; in the studies checked, an unresolved V gene covers under half of the shortfall, and the cause of the remainder is unknown. The D gene and trimming were derived from the DNA, and the V and J assignments and clone size from that table. The sample profile shows about 660,000 clones; more than 13% of them were found once. Jointly, the top ten make up 0.035% to 0.045% of the sample.

The data stem from a study of beta chain features in type 1 diabetes (dated by TCRdb to the late 2010s). For the wider study: No differences in mean age, gender distribution, total cell number or subset yield were found between patients and healthy donors. A total of roughly 100,000,000 sorted cells were examined across all samples, and the number of cells per subset was strongly correlated with RNA yield. In the study, recently diagnosed type 1 diabetes patients and matched healthy donors were compared on the TCRB repertoires of their sorted circulating CD4+ T cell subsets. Whereas all 28 donors provided naive and central memory subsets, regulatory and stem cell-like memory subsets were isolated from just 8 patients and about 8 healthy donors. Overall results and qualifications from the work: At VDJ recombination sites, patients with type 1 diabetes made fewer insertions and deleted more nucleotides, a pattern implying thymic rearrangement abnormalities. Sequencing cDNA rather than genomic DNA could over-represent highly expressing activated cells, although activation and CD3 levels did not differ between groups. Naive, central memory and regulatory TCRB repertoires appeared to be more alike among patients than among healthy donors. A moderate but significant shortening of TCRB CDR3 length was observed in type 1 diabetes patients in all four CD4+ subsets. Because the HLA sub-analyses included only small numbers of individuals, any influence of HLA type on TCRB rearrangement was left unresolved. Shorter templates might be favored by PCR, yet because patient and control samples were amplified and corrected together, any such skew would affect both groups equally.

Material for sequencing was naive CD4+ T cells from blood. Reading the label with the study, this specimen's cell subset or site is: true naive CD4+ T cells. The rearranged chain carries TRBV6-5 and TRBJ1-1; possibly the D gene is TRBD1, per 6 matching bases. The TCR sequence derives from a man between 18 and 35 years old with type 1 diabetes. The DNA reads TGTGCCAGCAGGTACAGGGCGAACACTGAAGCTTTCTTT. Its translation reads: CASRYRANTEAFF.